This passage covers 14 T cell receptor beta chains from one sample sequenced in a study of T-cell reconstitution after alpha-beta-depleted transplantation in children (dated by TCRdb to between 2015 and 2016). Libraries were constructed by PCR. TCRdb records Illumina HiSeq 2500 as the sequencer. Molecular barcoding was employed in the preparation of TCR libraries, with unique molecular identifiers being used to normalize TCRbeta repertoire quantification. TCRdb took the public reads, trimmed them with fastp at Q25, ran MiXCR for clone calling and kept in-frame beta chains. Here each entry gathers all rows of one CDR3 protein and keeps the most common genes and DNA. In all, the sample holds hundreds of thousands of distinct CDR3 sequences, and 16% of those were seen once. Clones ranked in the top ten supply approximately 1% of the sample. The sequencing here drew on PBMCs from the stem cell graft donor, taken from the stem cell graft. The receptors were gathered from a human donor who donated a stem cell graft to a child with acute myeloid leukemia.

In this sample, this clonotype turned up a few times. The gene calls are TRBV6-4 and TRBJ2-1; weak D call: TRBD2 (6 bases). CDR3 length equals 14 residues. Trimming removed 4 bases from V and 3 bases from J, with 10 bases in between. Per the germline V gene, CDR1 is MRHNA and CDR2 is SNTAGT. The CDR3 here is CASSAGGLYNEQFF. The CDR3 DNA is TGTGCCAGCAGTGCCGGGGGACTCTACAATGAGCAGTTCTTC.

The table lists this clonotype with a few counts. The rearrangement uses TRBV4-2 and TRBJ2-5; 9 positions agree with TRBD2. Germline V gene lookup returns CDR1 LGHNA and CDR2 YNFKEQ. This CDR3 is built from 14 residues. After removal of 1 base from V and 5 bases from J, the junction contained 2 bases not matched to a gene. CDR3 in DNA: TGTGCCAGCAGCCAAGCAGCGGGGGGTGAGACCCAGTACTTC. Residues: CASSQAAGGETQYF.

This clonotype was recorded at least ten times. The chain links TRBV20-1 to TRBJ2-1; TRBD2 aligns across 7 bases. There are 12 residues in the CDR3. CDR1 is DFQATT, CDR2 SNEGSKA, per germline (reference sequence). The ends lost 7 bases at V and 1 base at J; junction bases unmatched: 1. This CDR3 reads CSGGGSYNEQFF. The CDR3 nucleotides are TGCAGTGGCGGGGGTTCCTACAATGAGCAGTTCTTC.

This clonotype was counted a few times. CDR3 sequence: CASRPGDRKLFF. The CDR3 nucleotides are TGTGCCAGCAGGCCAGGTGATCGAAAACTGTTTTTT. The chain recombines TRBV12-3 or TRBV12-4 with TRBJ1-4, with D unclear. V was cut by 6 bases and J by 10 bases, with 12 bases left in between. The CDR3 runs to 12 residues.

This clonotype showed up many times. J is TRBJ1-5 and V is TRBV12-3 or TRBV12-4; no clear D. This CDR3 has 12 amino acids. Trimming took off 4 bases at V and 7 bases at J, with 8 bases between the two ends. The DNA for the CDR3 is TGTGCCAGCAGTTCCCCTCCCCAGCCCCAGCATTTT. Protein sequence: CASSSPPQPQHF.

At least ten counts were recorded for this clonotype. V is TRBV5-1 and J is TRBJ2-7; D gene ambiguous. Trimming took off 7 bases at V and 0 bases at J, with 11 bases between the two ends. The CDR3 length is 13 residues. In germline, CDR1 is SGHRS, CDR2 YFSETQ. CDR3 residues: CASGQVSSYEQYF. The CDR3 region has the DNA TGCGCCAGCGGTCAGGTGAGCTCCTACGAGCAGTACTTC.

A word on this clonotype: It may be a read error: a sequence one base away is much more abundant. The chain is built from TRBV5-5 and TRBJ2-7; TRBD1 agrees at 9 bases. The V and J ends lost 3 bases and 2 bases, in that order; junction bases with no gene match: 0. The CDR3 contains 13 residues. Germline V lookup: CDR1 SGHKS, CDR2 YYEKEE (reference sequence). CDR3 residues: CASSWTGAYEQYV. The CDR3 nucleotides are TGTGCCAGCAGCTGGACAGGGGCCTACGAGCAGTACGTC.

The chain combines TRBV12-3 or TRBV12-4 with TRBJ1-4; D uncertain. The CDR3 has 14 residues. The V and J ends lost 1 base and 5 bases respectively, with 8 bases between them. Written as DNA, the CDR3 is TGTGCCAGCAGTTTAGAAACGAGAAATGAAAAACTGTTTTTT. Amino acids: CASSLETRNEKLFF.

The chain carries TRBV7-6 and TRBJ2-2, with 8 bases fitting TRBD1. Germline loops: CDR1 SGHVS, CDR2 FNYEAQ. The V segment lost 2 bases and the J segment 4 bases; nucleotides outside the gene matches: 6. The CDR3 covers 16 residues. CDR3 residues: CASSLLGQGATGELFF. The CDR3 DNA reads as TGTGCCAGCAGCTTATTGGGGCAGGGGGCCACCGGGGAGCTGTTTTTT.

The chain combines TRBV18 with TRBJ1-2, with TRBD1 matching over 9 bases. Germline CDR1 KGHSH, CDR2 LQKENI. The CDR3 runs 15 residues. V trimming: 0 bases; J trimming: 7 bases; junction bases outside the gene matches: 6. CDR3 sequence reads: CASSPPGDRVSGYTF. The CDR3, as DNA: TGTGCCAGCTCACCACCGGGGGACAGGGTTTCTGGCTACACCTTC.

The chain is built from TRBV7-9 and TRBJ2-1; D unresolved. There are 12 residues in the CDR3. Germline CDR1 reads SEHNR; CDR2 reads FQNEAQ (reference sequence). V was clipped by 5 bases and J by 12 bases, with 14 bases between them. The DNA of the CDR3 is TGTGCCAGCAGCACACCGACAAGTCCGCAGTTCTTC. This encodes CASSTPTSPQFF.

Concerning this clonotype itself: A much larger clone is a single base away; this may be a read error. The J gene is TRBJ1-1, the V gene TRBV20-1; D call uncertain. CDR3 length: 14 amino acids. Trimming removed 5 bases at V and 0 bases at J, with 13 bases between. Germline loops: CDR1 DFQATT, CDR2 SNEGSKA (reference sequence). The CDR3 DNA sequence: TGCAGTGCTGGAGTAGGACGGATGAACACTGAAGCTTTCTTT. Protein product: CSAGVGRMNTEAFF.

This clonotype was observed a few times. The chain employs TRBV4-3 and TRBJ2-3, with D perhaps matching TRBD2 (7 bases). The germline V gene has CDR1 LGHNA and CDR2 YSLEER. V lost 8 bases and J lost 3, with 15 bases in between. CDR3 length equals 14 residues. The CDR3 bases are TGCGCCAGCGGAGAGGGGGGGCGGACAGATACGCAGTATTTT. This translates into CASGEGGRTDTQYF.

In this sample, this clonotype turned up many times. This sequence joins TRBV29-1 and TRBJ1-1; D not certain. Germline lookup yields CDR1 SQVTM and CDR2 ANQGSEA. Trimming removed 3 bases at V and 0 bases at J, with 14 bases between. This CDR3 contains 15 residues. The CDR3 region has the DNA TGCAGCGTTGATCCTAACCCAGGAATGAACACTGAAGCTTTCTTT. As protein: CSVDPNPGMNTEAFF.